A selection of T cell receptor beta chains follows, all from one sample in a study of PD-1 blockade in classical Hodgkin lymphoma. Using immunoSEQ multiplex PCR, the repertoire was profiled, and TCRdb retains in-frame clones only, with some absent. The sample lists some 16,000 clones, around 83% seen once, with 0.84% in the top ten. The source material was CD4+ T cells from blood. Receptors originate from a human donor with classical Hodgkin lymphoma. Both conserved end residues are part of each CDR3. Each record gives: D gene, CDR3 length, V gene, clone size, J gene, CDR3 protein, CDR3 DNA. A D gene is named only where the DNA matches it firmly. Part of the rows lack a size; the others show once, few, many or a class for expanded clones.

>NA|15|TRBV4-3|NA|TRBJ1-5
CASSQDNMGNQPQHF
TGCGCCAGCAGCCAAGATAATATGGGAAATCAGCCCCAGCATTTT
>TRBD1|14|TRBV9|NA|TRBJ1-1
CASSPRGLITEAFF
TGTGCCAGCAGCCCCAGGGGGCTAATCACTGAAGCTTTCTTT
>NA|16|TRBV12-5|NA|TRBJ2-2
CASAELWGGGTGELFF
TGTGCTAGTGCCGAATTATGGGGGGGCGGCACCGGGGAGCTGTTTTTT
>TRBD2|15|TRBV11-2|NA|TRBJ2-1
CASSLDGRGSEEQFF
TGTGCCAGCAGCTTAGACGGGAGGGGGTCGGAGGAGCAGTTCTTC
>TRBD1|17|TRBV5-4|NA|TRBJ2-1
CASSSGQGPVSYNEQFF
TGTGCCAGCAGCTCAGGACAGGGCCCCGTCTCCTACAATGAGCAGTTCTTC
>TRBD1|15|TRBV28|NA|TRBJ1-5
CASSQGQGGNQPQHF
TGTGCCAGCAGCCAGGGACAGGGTGGGAATCAGCCCCAGCATTTT
>NA|14|TRBV11-2|NA|TRBJ1-3
CASSNPNSGNTIYF
TGTGCCAGCAGTAACCCCAACTCTGGAAACACCATATATTTT
>NA|14|TRBV9|NA|TRBJ2-5
CASSAGQYQETQYF
TGTGCCAGCAGCGCCGGACAGTACCAAGAGACCCAGTACTTC
>NA|13|TRBV29-1|NA|TRBJ2-5
CSVEIRQGETQYF
TGCAGCGTTGAAATAAGGCAGGGGGAGACCCAGTACTTC
>TRBD1|16|TRBV15|once|TRBJ1-5
CATSSRDRGYDQPQHF
TGTGCCACCAGCAGTAGGGACAGGGGTTACGATCAGCCCCAGCATTTT
>NA|15|TRBV5-1|NA|TRBJ1-1
CASSHGEGWNTEAFF
TGCGCCAGCAGCCACGGGGAGGGATGGAACACTGAAGCTTTCTTT
>NA|13|TRBV19|NA|TRBJ1-4
CASSLGHYEKLFF
TGTGCCAGTAGTCTGGGACATTATGAAAAACTGTTTTTT
>NA|13|TRBV4-3|NA|TRBJ2-5
CASSLGQKETQYF
TGCGCCAGCAGCCTCGGACAGAAAGAGACCCAGTACTTC
>NA|15|TRBV27|NA|TRBJ2-1
CASSLYLATDNEQFF
TGTGCCAGCAGTTTATACCTAGCAACCGACAATGAGCAGTTCTTC
>TRBD1|16|TRBV7-9|NA|TRBJ2-2
CASSLDGQGATGELFF
TGTGCCAGCAGCTTAGACGGACAGGGGGCGACCGGGGAGCTGTTTTTT
>TRBD1|16|TRBV19|NA|TRBJ2-7
CASSRGIRDRAYEQYF
TGTGCCAGTAGCCGCGGTATCCGGGACAGGGCCTACGAGCAGTACTTC
>NA|15|TRBV28|NA|TRBJ2-5
CASSPGGGGRETQYF
TGTGCCAGCAGTCCCGGTGGGGGGGGCCGAGAGACCCAGTACTTC